The clone carrying this T cell receptor (beta chain) has more than one count but fewer than ten. The PCR ran on 60 Vbeta and 13 Jbeta primers. Repertoires were generated with immunoSEQ multiplex PCR, while TCRdb's copy carries only in-frame clones and drops some. The sample holds fewer than 120,000 clones, about four fifths seen once. The data were taken from a study of cytomegalovirus exposure and HLA in healthy donors. The germline V gene encodes CDR1 SGHRS and CDR2 YFSETQ. This CDR3 has 20 residues. V shed 2 bases, J shed 3 bases, and the junction held 16 bases outside the gene matches. The TCR comes from a woman in her sixties or seventies in good health and CMV-seropositive. The sample comprised PBMCs. The rearrangement uses TRBV5-1 and TRBJ2-1, with 11 bases fitting TRBD2. DNA for the CDR3: TGCGCCAGCAGCTTCCCGGGGGGACAGGCGGGACTAGCGGTCTACAATGAGCAGTTCTTC. Translated, it gives CASSFPGGQAGLAVYNEQFF.